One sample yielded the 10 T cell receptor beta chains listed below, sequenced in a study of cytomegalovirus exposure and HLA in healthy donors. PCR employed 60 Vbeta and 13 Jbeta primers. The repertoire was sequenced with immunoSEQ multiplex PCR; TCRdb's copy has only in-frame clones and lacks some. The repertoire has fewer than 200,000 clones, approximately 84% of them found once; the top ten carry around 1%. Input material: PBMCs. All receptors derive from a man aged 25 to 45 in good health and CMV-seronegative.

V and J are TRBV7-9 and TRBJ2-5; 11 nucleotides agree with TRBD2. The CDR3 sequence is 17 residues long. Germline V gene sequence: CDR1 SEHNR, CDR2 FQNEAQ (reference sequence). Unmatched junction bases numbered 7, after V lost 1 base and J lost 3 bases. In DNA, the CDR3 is TGTGCCAGCAGCTTAGAGCGTGATAGCGGGGGGGAAGAGACCCAGTACTTC. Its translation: CASSLERDSGGEETQYF.

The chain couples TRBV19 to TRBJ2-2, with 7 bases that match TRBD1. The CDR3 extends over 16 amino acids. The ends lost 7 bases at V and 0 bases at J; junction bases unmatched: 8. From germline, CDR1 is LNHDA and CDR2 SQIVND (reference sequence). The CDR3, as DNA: TGTGCCAGTATCGAACTAGGGGGCGCGAACACCGGGGAGCTGTTTTTT. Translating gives CASIELGGANTGELFF.

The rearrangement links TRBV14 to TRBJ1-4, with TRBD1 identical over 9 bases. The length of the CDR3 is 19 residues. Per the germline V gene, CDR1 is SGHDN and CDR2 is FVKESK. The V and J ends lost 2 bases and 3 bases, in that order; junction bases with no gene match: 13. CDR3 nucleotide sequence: TGTGCCAGCAGCCAAAGGAGAGCCGGGACAGGGTCACCTAATGAAAAACTGTTTTTT. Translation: CASSQRRAGTGSPNEKLFF.

The CDR3 loop is CASSLSPLAGDVETQYF. CDR3 nucleotides: TGTGCCAGCAGTTTATCCCCACTAGCGGGAGATGTGGAGACCCAGTACTTC. The rearrangement joins TRBV27 to TRBJ2-5, with 11 bases lining up with TRBD2. The CDR3 sequence is 17 residues long. Losses at the gene ends were 0 bases for V and 5 bases for J; bases not matched to a gene: 8. Per the germline V gene, CDR1 is MNHEY and CDR2 is SMNVEV (reference sequence).

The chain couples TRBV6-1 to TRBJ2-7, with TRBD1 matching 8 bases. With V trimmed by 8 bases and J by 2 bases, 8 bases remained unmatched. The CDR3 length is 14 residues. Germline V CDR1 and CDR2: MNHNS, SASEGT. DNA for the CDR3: TGTGCCAGCGGATCGACAGGGGCTCCCTACGAGCAGTACTTC. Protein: CASGSTGAPYEQYF.

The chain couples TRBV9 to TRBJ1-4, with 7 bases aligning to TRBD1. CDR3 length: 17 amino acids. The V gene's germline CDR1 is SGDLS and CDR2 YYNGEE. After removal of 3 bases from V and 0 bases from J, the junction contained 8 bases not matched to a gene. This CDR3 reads CASSATGPPTTNEKLFF. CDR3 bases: TGTGCCAGCAGCGCGACAGGGCCCCCTACAACTAATGAAAAACTGTTTTTT.

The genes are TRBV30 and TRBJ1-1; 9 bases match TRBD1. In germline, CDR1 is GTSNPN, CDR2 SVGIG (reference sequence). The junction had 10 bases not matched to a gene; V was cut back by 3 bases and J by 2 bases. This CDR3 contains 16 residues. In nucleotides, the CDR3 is TGTGCCTGGAGCCCGAATACAGGGGGCCTTAACACTGAAGCTTTCTTT. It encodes CAWSPNTGGLNTEAFF.

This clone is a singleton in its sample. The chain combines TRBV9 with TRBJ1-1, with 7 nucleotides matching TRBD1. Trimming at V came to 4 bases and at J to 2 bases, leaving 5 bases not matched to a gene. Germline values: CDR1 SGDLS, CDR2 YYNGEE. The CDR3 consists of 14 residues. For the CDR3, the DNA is TGTGCCAGCAGCCCCGGGACAGTAAACACTGAAGCTTTCTTT. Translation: CASSPGTVNTEAFF.

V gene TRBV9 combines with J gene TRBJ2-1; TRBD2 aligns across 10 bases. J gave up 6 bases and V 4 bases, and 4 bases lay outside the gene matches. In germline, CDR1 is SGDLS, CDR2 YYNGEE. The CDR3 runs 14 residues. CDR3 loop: CASSLLAGANEQFF. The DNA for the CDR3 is TGTGCCAGCAGCCTGCTAGCGGGGGCCAATGAGCAGTTCTTC.

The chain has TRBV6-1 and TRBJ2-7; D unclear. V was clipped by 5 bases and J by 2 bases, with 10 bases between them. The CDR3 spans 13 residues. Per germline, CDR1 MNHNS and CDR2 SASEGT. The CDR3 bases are TGTGCCAGCAGTCCCCAGGTGACCTACGAGCAGTACTTC. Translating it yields CASSPQVTYEQYF.